This T cell receptor beta chain was recorded in a study of T cells after somatic rescue of genetic block. The repertoire was sequenced with immunoSEQ multiplex PCR; TCRdb's copy has only in-frame clones and lacks some. Of tens of thousands of clones detected, around 90% appear once; the ten largest clones hold under 4%. Germline lookup yields CDR1 LGHNA and CDR2 YSLEER. This CDR3 is 15 amino acids long. Unmatched junction bases numbered 3, after V lost 1 base and J lost 1 base. V and J are TRBV4-3 and TRBJ2-7; 8 bases align to TRBD2. Sequenced sample: peripheral blood mononuclear cells (PBMCs). This sequence originates from a man aged 35 to 55. The CDR3, as DNA: TGCGCCAGCAGCCAAGTTTTAGCGGGATCCTACGAGCAGTACTTC. It is translated as CASSQVLAGSYEQYF.